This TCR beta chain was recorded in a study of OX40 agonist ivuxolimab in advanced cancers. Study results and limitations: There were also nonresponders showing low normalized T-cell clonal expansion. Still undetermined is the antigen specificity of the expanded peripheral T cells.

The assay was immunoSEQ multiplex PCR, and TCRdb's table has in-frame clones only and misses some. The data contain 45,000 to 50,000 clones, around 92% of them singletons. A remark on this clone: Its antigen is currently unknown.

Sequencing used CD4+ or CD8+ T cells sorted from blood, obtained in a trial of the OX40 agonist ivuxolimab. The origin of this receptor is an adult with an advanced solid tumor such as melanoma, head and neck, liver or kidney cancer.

As DNA, the CDR3 is TGCGCCAGCAGCTACGGGACGGACATATATTTT. The encoded protein is CASSYGTDIYF. The V gene is TRBV5-1, the J gene TRBJ1-3, with D perhaps matching TRBD1 (5 bases). CDR1 is SGHRS, CDR2 YFSETQ, per germline. V was pared by 3 bases and J by 12 bases, with 10 bases between. The length of the CDR3 is 11 residues.